These T cell receptor beta chains were read from a single sample in a study of CD8+ T cells in alopecia areata. TCRdb's table, derived via immunoSEQ multiplex PCR, lists solely in-frame clones and lacks some. Of approximately 200,000 clones listed, 40% to 45% are singletons. The material sequenced was CD4+ T cells sorted from blood, taken at approximately week 36, from a patient treated with tofacitinib. Receptor source: a human donor with alopecia areata. Both conserved end residues are part of each CDR3. D genes are given only for firm matches. Clone size is not always given. Where it is, it says once, few, many or a class for expanded clones.

d_gene | j_gene | v_gene | abundance | CDR3aa | CDR3nt
NA | TRBJ2-2 | TRBV5-1 | few | CASTTSPGQGELFF | TGCGCCAGCACCACGTCGCCCGGCCAGGGGGAGCTGTTTTTT
TRBD2 | TRBJ2-7 | TRBV6-5 | few | CASSYSSAGGLREQYF | TGTGCCAGCAGTTACTCCTCCGCGGGAGGACTGAGGGAGCAGTACTTC
NA | TRBJ2-5 | TRBV29-1 | few | CSVILVGETQYF | TGCAGCGTTATCTTGGTCGGGGAGACCCAGTACTTC
NA | TRBJ1-1 | TRBV27 | NA | CATGRALNTEAFF | TGTGCCACCGGCCGGGCATTGAACACTGAAGCTTTCTTT
NA | TRBJ2-5 | TRBV5-1 | NA | CASSFVGGQETQYF | TGCGCCAGCAGCTTCGTTGGGGGGCAAGAGACCCAGTACTTC
TRBD2 | TRBJ2-1 | TRBV4-3 | NA | CASSQGVSGRYNEQFF | TGCGCCAGCAGCCAAGGGGTGAGCGGGAGGTACAATGAGCAGTTCTTC
NA | TRBJ1-5 | TRBV5-1 | NA | CASSLLPEGNQPQHF | TGCGCCAGCAGCTTGTTACCCGAAGGCAATCAGCCCCAGCATTTT
NA | TRBJ2-6 | TRBV5-6 | few | CASSLALGAGANVLTF | TGTGCCAGCAGCTTGGCCCTTGGAGCTGGGGCCAACGTCCTGACTTTC
NA | TRBJ2-1 | TRBV20-1 | NA | CSARDQDEQFF | TGCAGTGCTAGAGATCAGGATGAGCAGTTCTTC
NA | TRBJ2-2 | TRBV4-3 | NA | CASSQDGGPGELFF | TGCGCCAGCAGCCAAGATGGGGGCCCCGGGGAGCTGTTTTTT
NA | TRBJ2-7 | TRBV2 | NA | CAGVGEIGTYEQYF | TGTGCCGGGGTAGGGGAGATCGGTACCTACGAGCAGTACTTC
TRBD2 | TRBJ2-3 | TRBV30 | NA | CAWSPSGTSTDTQYF | TGTGCCTGGAGTCCCAGCGGGACGAGCACAGATACGCAGTATTTT
NA | TRBJ1-1 | TRBV6-1 | NA | CASSVKFEAFF | TGTGCCAGCAGTGTAAAATTTGAAGCTTTCTTT